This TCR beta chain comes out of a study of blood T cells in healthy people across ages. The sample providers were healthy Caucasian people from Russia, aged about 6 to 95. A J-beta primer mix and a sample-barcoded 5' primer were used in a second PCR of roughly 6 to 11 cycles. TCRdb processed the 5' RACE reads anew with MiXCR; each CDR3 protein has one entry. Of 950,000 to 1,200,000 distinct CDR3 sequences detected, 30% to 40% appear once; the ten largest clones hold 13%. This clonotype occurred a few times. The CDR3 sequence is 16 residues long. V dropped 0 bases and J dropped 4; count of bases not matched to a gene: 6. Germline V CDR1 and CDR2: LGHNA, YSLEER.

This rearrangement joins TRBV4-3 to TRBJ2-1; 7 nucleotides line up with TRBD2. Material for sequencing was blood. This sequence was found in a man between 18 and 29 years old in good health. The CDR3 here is CASSQERGGRYNEQFF. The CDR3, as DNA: TGCGCCAGCAGCCAAGAACGCGGGGGAAGGTACAATGAGCAGTTCTTC.